The clone carrying this TCR beta chain was picked up a small number of times. This record comes from a study of OX40 agonist ivuxolimab in advanced cancers. Produced via immunoSEQ multiplex PCR; TCRdb's table is partial and in-frame only. The sample includes some 100,000 clones, roughly 90% seen only once; the top ten take roughly 0.84%. This material consisted of CD4+ or CD8+ T cells sorted from blood, taken in a trial of the OX40 agonist ivuxolimab. This sequence was found in an adult with an advanced solid tumor such as melanoma, head and neck, liver or kidney cancer.

For the CDR3, the DNA is TGTGCCATCAGTGAGTCGACAGCTGGCTACACCTTC. Protein: CAISESTAGYTF. The V and J genes are TRBV10-3 and TRBJ1-2; a possible D gene is TRBD1 (5 bases). The CDR3 is 12 amino acids. CDR1 is ENHRY and CDR2 is SYGVKD in the germline V gene. Deletions cut 0 bases from V and 7 bases from J, with 6 bases between.